This T cell receptor (beta chain) was sequenced during a study of T cell responses to AZD1222 COVID-19 vaccine. The CDR3 has 14 residues. CDR1 is SGHNT, CDR2 YENEEA, per germline. Trimming left V 5 bases short and J 5 bases short, with 13 bases between. Clones were read by immunoSEQ multiplex PCR, and TCRdb kept only the in-frame ones, dropping some. The sample lists approximately 140,000 clones; 75% to 95% were seen once. This receptor was obtained from an adult in good health. The sequences come from peripheral blood, collected on day 0 of MenACWY control vaccination. The genes are TRBV11-3 and TRBJ1-5; unclear D gene. CDR3 loop: CASSHHFLYQPQHF. The CDR3 region has the DNA TGTGCCAGCAGCCACCATTTCCTTTATCAGCCCCAGCATTTT.